This entry describes one TCR beta chain. Its antigen remains unknown. Naive-designated CD8 cells lacked CD45RO, were positively enriched for CCR7, and omitted terminally differentiated effector memory CD45RA+ cells. This record belongs to a study of shared clonotypes between healthy human individuals. Study context: Per donor, CD8 memory used one plate, CD8 naive used two, CD4 memory used three and CD4 naive used three. Findings and limits, study-wide: The researchers took only blood, and tissue repertoires probably look different. Against clonotypes common to all four donors, non-shared ones had lower generation probabilities.

Germline V gene data show CDR1 as MDHEN and CDR2 as SYDVKM. The CDR3 length is 11 residues. Trimming removed 6 bases from V and 7 bases from J, with 9 bases in between. The genomic DNA of each subset was split evenly across several immunoSEQ plates. Assay used: immunoSEQ multiplex PCR; TCRdb lists only in-frame clones, some missing. The table includes about 2 million clones, over 85% detected once. The specimen sequenced was naive CD8+ T cells sorted from blood. The chain has TRBV28 and TRBJ2-5; D call uncertain. This clonotype was obtained from a man between 18 and 29 years old in good health. The CDR3 coding sequence is TGTGCCAGCAGGTACCTAGGGACCCAGTACTTC. As protein: CASRYLGTQYF.